Sequencing of this T cell receptor beta chain was carried out in a study of T cells after yellow fever vaccination. Study-wide findings and caveats: Bulk-population clonotypes that are abundant could appear as contaminants in FACS-sorted repertoires.

This clonotype occurred a few times. The antigen remains undetermined. CDR3 size: 15 residues. The germline V gene has CDR1 SGHAT and CDR2 FQNNGV. Trimming shortened V by 3 bases and J by 1 base, and 12 bases separated the two germline ends. TCRdb reprocessed the 5' RACE reads via MiXCR and lists one record per CDR3 protein. Here the sample spans 450,000 to 550,000 distinct CDR3 sequences, 20% to 25% being singletons. The source is a man aged 18 to 30 who received the YFV17D yellow fever vaccine. The rearrangement uses TRBV11-2 and TRBJ2-5; no definite D call. The sequencing used PBMCs, collected roughly 23 days after the first yellow fever vaccination. The CDR3 here is CASSFRVGTQETQYF. In DNA form, the CDR3 reads TGTGCCAGCAGCTTCCGGGTGGGAACCCAAGAGACCCAGTACTTC.